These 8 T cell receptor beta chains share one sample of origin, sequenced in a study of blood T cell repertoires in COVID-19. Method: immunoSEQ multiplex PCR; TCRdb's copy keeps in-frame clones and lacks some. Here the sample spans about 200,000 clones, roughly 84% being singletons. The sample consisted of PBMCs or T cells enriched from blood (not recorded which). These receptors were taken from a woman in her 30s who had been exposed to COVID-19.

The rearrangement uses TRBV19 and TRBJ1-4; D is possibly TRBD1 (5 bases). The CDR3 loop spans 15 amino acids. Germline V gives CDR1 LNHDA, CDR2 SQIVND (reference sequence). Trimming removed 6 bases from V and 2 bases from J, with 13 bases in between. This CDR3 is CASRRGGKTNEKLFF. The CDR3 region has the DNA TGTGCCAGTAGAAGGGGCGGCAAGACTAATGAAAAACTGTTTTTT.

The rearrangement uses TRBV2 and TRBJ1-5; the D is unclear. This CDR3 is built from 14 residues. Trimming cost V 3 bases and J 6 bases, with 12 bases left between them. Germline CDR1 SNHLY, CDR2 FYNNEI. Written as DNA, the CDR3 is TGTGCCAGCAGTGATGAGGGTTTGGCTCAGCCCCAGCATTTT. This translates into CASSDEGLAQPQHF.

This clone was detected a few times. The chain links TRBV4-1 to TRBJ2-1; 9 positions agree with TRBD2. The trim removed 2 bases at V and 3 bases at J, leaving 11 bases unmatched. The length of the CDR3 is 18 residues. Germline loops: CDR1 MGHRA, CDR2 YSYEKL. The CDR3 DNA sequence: TGCGCCAGCAGCCAAAACCCGCCGGGGCGGGGGGGCTACAATGAGCAGTTCTTC. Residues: CASSQNPPGRGGYNEQFF.

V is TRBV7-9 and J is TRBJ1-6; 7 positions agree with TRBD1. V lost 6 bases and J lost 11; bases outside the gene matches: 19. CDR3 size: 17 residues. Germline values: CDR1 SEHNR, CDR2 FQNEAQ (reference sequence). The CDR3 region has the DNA TGTGCCAGCAGGCCCCAGGGGGGCGCGGTATTAAATCCACCCCTCCACTTT. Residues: CASRPQGGAVLNPPLHF.

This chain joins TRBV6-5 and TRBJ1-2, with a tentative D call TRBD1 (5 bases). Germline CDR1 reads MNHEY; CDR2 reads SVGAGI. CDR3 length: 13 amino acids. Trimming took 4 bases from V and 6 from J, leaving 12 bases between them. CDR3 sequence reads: CASSWGGADGYTF. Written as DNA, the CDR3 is TGTGCCAGCAGTTGGGGGGGAGCGGATGGCTACACCTTC.

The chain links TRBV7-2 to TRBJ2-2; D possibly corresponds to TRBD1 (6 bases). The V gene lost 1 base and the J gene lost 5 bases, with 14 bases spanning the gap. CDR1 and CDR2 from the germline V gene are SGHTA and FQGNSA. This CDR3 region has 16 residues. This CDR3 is CASSLGGPLITGELFF. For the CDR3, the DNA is TGTGCCAGCAGCTTAGGGGGGCCGTTGATAACCGGGGAGCTGTTTTTT.

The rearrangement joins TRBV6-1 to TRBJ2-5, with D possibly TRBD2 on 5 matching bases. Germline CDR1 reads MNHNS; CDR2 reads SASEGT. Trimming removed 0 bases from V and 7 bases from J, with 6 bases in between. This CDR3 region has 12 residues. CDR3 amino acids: CASSEARGTQYF. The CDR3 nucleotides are TGTGCCAGCAGTGAAGCTCGGGGGACCCAGTACTTC.

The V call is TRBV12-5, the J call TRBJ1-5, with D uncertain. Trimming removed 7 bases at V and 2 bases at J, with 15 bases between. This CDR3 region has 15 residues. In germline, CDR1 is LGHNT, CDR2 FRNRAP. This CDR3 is CASVFSPRGNQPQHF. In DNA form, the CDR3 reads TGTGCTAGTGTCTTTTCCCCCCGGGGCAATCAGCCCCAGCATTTT.